A single sample is the source of the 27 T cell receptor beta chains below, sequenced in a study of T cell clusters in autoimmune cytopenias. TRB amplification used 250 ng of peripheral blood genomic DNA. Multiplex touch-down PCR amplified TRB using TRB-A and TRB-B pools in one tube. One entry per CDR3 protein, without DNA, is what TCRdb gives after re-calling the multiplex PCR reads. The ten top clones account for around 4.9%, within a sample of approximately 6,600 distinct CDR3 sequences. Input material: peripheral blood. These receptors were collected from a human donor with an autoimmune cytopenia or autoimmune hepatitis (not recorded which).

This clonotype ranks as medium-sized (0.01 to 0.1%) in terms of frequency. This chain uses TRBV5-5 with TRBJ1-6. Germline-derived CDR1 and CDR2 are SGHKS and YYEKEE (reference sequence). CDR3 length equals 15 residues. CDR3 sequence reads: CASSPDRLRTSPLHF.

V and J are TRBV12-3 or TRBV12-4 and TRBJ1-1; as DNA is missing, the TRBD1 call by TCRdb cannot be tested. The CDR3 contains 14 residues. CDR3 protein: CASSRGQGNTEAFF.

In terms of frequency, this clonotype is medium-sized. V gene TRBV6-5 combines with J gene TRBJ2-3. Germline V gene lookup returns CDR1 MNHEY and CDR2 SVGAGI. The CDR3 covers 13 residues. The CDR3 region is CASSYWTGDTQYF.

The chain joins TRBV14 to TRBJ1-2. The CDR3 covers 12 residues. CDR1 and CDR2 from the germline V gene are SGHDN and FVKESK. The CDR3 sequence: CASSQEDYGYTF.

The chain links TRBV7-9 to TRBJ1-5; the D call from TCRdb, TRBD1, cannot be confirmed without DNA. Germline V gene sequence: CDR1 SEHNR, CDR2 FQNEAQ (reference sequence). This CDR3 contains 18 residues. The CDR3 region is CASSQPAGTGFSNQPQHF. Full variable domain (missing parts from reference TRBV7-9 and TRBJ1-5): DTGVSQNPRHKITKRGQNVTFRCDPISEHNRLYWYRQTLGQGPEFLTYFQNEAQLEKSRLLSDRFSAERPKGSFSTLEIQRTEQGDSAMYLCASSQPAGTGFSNQPQHFGDGTRLSIL.

This clonotype shows up as medium-sized (0.01 to 0.1%) by frequency. The chain links TRBV6-2 or TRBV6-3 to TRBJ2-3; the D gene TCRdb calls, TRBD2, cannot be checked with no DNA. Germline CDR1 and CDR2: MNHEY and SVGEGT. CDR3 length equals 16 residues. CDR3 protein: CASSYLAGGGTDTQYF.

The chain employs TRBV5-1 and TRBJ1-1; the D call of TRBD1 rests on TCRdb alone, since no DNA is present to check it. Germline V CDR1 and CDR2: SGHRS, YFSETQ. The CDR3 covers 14 residues. The CDR3 spells CASSFGAGAMEAFF.

V is TRBV2 and J is TRBJ2-5; TCRdb indicates TRBD1, and absent DNA this call remains unverified. The V gene's germline CDR1 is SNHLY and CDR2 FYNNEI. CDR3 length equals 15 residues. CDR3 in amino acids: CASSVQRGRQETQYF.

The J gene is TRBJ2-5, the V gene TRBV5-1. CDR3 size: 13 residues. Germline values: CDR1 SGHRS, CDR2 YFSETQ. This CDR3 is CASSLVAYETQYF.

This clonotype is labeled medium-sized (0.01 to 0.1%) based on frequency. The CDR3 region is CASSENDGYTF. This chain uses TRBV6-6 with TRBJ1-2. Germline CDR1 reads MNHNY; CDR2 reads SVGAGI (reference sequence). This CDR3 has 11 amino acids.

Considering frequency, this clonotype is medium-sized. V gene TRBV27 combines with J gene TRBJ1-6; TCRdb's D call of TRBD1 is untestable without DNA. Germline V gives CDR1 MNHEY, CDR2 SMNVEV (reference sequence). The CDR3 has 16 amino acids. CDR3 sequence: CASTWGPLDDNSPLHF.

This clonotype is identified as medium-sized from frequency. The chain carries TRBV10-3 and TRBJ2-5; the D gene TCRdb calls, TRBD1, cannot be checked with no DNA. The CDR3 length is 14 residues. From germline, CDR1 is ENHRY and CDR2 SYGVKD. CDR3: CAIRGAGRGETQYF.

This clonotype is classed as medium-sized by frequency. V gene TRBV6-2 or TRBV6-3 combines with J gene TRBJ2-3; TCRdb's assignment of TRBD2 cannot be checked, as there is no DNA. CDR3 length equals 13 residues. CDR1 MNHEY and CDR2 SVGEGT come from the germline V gene. The CDR3 sequence is CASSPRGGDTQYF.

This clonotype is identified as medium-sized from frequency. The J gene is TRBJ2-1, the V gene TRBV10-3; TCRdb proposes TRBD1, but this gene call is untestable without DNA. CDR1 ENHRY and CDR2 SYGVKD come from the germline V gene. This CDR3 is built from 13 residues. This chain's CDR3 is CEGDAGVYNEQFF.

This clonotype is medium-sized (0.01 to 0.1%) by frequency. V and J are TRBV19 and TRBJ2-3. This CDR3 is built from 13 residues. From germline, CDR1 is LNHDA and CDR2 SQIVND (reference sequence). The CDR3 is CASSMVVPDTQYF.

By frequency, this clonotype is medium-sized. CDR3 sequence: CASSLGGRGLAGTDTQYF. V and J are TRBV27 and TRBJ2-3; with no DNA, the TCRdb D assignment of TRBD2 cannot be verified. The CDR3 loop spans 18 amino acids. CDR1 and CDR2 from the germline V gene are MNHEY and SMNVEV (reference sequence).

This clonotype is labeled medium-sized based on frequency. The V gene is TRBV27, the J gene TRBJ1-5. This CDR3 comprises 15 residues. Germline CDR1 and CDR2: MNHEY and SMNVEV (reference sequence). CDR3 in amino acids: CASSLAGLSNQPQHF.

According to its frequency, this clonotype is medium-sized. The chain joins TRBV19 to TRBJ2-1; TCRdb's D call, TRBD1, is unchecked because there is no DNA. Germline CDR1 reads LNHDA; CDR2 reads SQIVND (reference sequence). The CDR3 runs to 14 residues. This CDR3 reads CASSIGGIFSEQFF.

According to its frequency, this clonotype is medium-sized. The chain combines TRBV7-9 with TRBJ2-2; checking the TCRdb D call of TRBD1 is not possible without DNA. This CDR3 spans 15 amino acids. CDR1 is SEHNR, CDR2 FQNEAQ, per germline (reference sequence). CDR3 sequence reads: CASSFVRGNTGELFF.

V gene TRBV27 combines with J gene TRBJ1-1. The CDR3 is 14 amino acids. Germline V gene lookup returns CDR1 MNHEY and CDR2 SMNVEV (reference sequence). The CDR3 is CASRARIANTEAFF.

The rearrangement links TRBV4-3 to TRBJ2-5; TCRdb lists TRBD2, though no DNA is available to test this call. Germline CDR1 is LGHNA and CDR2 is YSLEER. The CDR3 runs to 13 residues. The CDR3 loop reads CASSQGAWETQYF.

Measured by frequency, this clonotype is medium-sized. The rearrangement links TRBV12-3 or TRBV12-4 to TRBJ2-7. The length of the CDR3 is 11 residues. CDR3 protein: CASSLVREQYF.

The rearrangement uses TRBV12-3 or TRBV12-4 and TRBJ2-3; absent DNA, TCRdb's TRBD1 call cannot be checked. This CDR3 has 15 amino acids. The CDR3 reads CASSLSGGLTDTQYF.

The J gene is TRBJ1-6, the V gene TRBV6-1; the TRBD1 assignment by TCRdb is unverifiable without DNA. Looked up from germline, CDR1 is MNHNS and CDR2 is SASEGT. This CDR3 region has 14 residues. CDR3: CASSVGTAYIPLHF.

This clonotype registers medium-sized by frequency. The rearrangement joins TRBV19 to TRBJ2-7; TCRdb proposes TRBD1, but this gene call is untestable without DNA. Germline V gene sequence: CDR1 LNHDA, CDR2 SQIVND (reference sequence). The CDR3 runs 13 residues. The CDR3 spells CASRRTGRYEQYF.

This clonotype is classed as medium-sized by frequency. This chain connects TRBV6-1 to TRBJ1-3; TCRdb calls TRBD1, which cannot be checked without DNA. Germline values: CDR1 MNHNS, CDR2 SASEGT. This CDR3 has 17 residues. The CDR3 spells CASSLPRTGNSGNTIYF.

This clonotype is classed as medium-sized by frequency. V is TRBV19 and J is TRBJ2-7. The CDR3 runs 12 residues. Germline V gene data show CDR1 as LNHDA and CDR2 as SQIVND (reference sequence). CDR3 residues: CASSTSRYEQYF.